These T cell receptor beta chains were read from a single sample in a study of radiation and T cells in renal cell carcinoma. Sequencing was performed with immunoSEQ multiplex PCR; in TCRdb, only in-frame clones are kept and a portion is missing. The sample holds fewer than 150,000 clones, approximately 90% seen once. The sample consisted of blood, taken from a patient whose treatment included radiotherapy and nephrectomy. The receptor set was obtained from a woman aged 70-85 years with renal cell carcinoma. CDR3s include the opening cysteine and the closing phenylalanine or tryptophan. A D gene is named only where the DNA matches it firmly. Size tells how often a clone was seen (once, few, many) or the class of an expanded clone, and some rows leave it out.

J gene	CDR3 length	V gene	clone size	D gene	CDR3 protein	CDR3 DNA
TRBJ1-1	12	TRBV7-2	NA	NA	CASSPNPGQAFF	TGTGCCAGCAGCCCAAATCCAGGGCAAGCTTTCTTT
TRBJ2-3	17	TRBV18	once	TRBD2	CASSPLRASGGTDTQYF	TGTGCCAGCTCACCACTCAGGGCTAGCGGGGGCACAGATACGCAGTATTTT
TRBJ2-1	12	TRBV29-1	NA	TRBD2	CSGGLAGGYQFF	TGCAGCGGCGGACTAGCGGGGGGGTACCAGTTCTTC
TRBJ1-1	15	TRBV5-1	NA	NA	CASSSWGAESTEAFF	TGCGCCAGCAGTTCCTGGGGGGCGGAGAGCACTGAAGCTTTCTTT
TRBJ2-7	17	TRBV28	NA	TRBD2	CASSPASGTSPSYEQYF	TGTGCCAGCAGTCCCGCCTCCGGGACTAGCCCCTCCTACGAGCAGTACTTC
TRBJ2-2	16	TRBV23-1	NA	TRBD1	CASSQSRRGLTGELFF	TGCGCCAGCAGTCAATCCCGCAGGGGGCTTACCGGGGAGCTGTTTTTT
TRBJ2-1	13	TRBV19	NA	TRBD1	CASSKDRVAEQFF	TGTGCCAGTAGTAAGGACAGGGTAGCTGAGCAGTTCTTC
TRBJ1-3	16	TRBV5-1	once	TRBD1	CASSLVQGASGNTIYF	TGCGCCAGCAGCTTAGTACAGGGGGCGTCAGGAAACACCATATATTTT
TRBJ1-3	14	TRBV9	NA	TRBD1	CASSLQGTGNTIYF	TGTGCCAGCAGCCTACAGGGGACTGGAAACACCATATATTTT
TRBJ2-5	13	TRBV4-2	NA	NA	CASSQEPRETQYF	TGTGCCAGCAGCCAAGAACCCCGGGAGACCCAGTACTTC
TRBJ1-6	13	TRBV9	NA	NA	CASSVDGGSPLHF	TGTGCCAGCAGCGTAGACGGAGGATCACCCCTCCACTTT
TRBJ1-6	14	TRBV11-2	NA	NA	CASSLKQGGSPLHF	TGTGCCAGCAGCTTAAAACAGGGAGGGTCACCCCTCCACTTT
TRBJ2-3	16	TRBV19	few	TRBD2	CASSPSGGGAGDTQYF	TGTGCCAGTAGCCCGTCTGGCGGGGGGGCCGGTGATACGCAGTATTTT
TRBJ2-7	15	TRBV9	NA	TRBD1	CASSVGPGGAYEQYF	TGTGCCAGCAGCGTAGGCCCAGGGGGCGCCTACGAGCAGTACTTC
TRBJ2-5	13	TRBV19	NA	NA	CASKVWGRETQYF	TGTGCCAGTAAGGTTTGGGGGCGAGAGACCCAGTACTTC
TRBJ2-5	16	TRBV4-3	once	TRBD2	CASSQSGTSGQETQYF	TGCGCCAGCAGCCAGAGCGGGACGTCGGGGCAAGAGACCCAGTACTTC
TRBJ2-1	15	TRBV27	NA	NA	CATKGGGPAYNEQFF	TGTGCCACCAAAGGGGGGGGGCCCGCCTACAATGAGCAGTTCTTC
TRBJ1-1	14	TRBV15	once	NA	CATSRETGVTEAFF	TGTGCCACCAGCAGAGAAACTGGGGTCACTGAAGCTTTCTTT
TRBJ2-1	15	TRBV6-6	NA	TRBD1	CASSNRQGSYNEQFF	TGTGCCAGCTCCAACAGACAGGGGAGCTACAATGAGCAGTTCTTC
TRBJ1-4	15	TRBV5-4	NA	TRBD1	CASSLGGTGDEKLFF	TGTGCCAGCAGCTTGGGCGGGACAGGGGATGAAAAACTGTTTTTT
TRBJ2-1	15	TRBV19	NA	NA	CASSMRGNRHNEQFF	TGTGCCAGTAGTATGAGAGGGAATCGCCACAATGAGCAGTTCTTC
TRBJ2-2	14	TRBV2	NA	NA	CASSEQGNTGELFF	TGTGCCAGCAGTGAACAGGGGAACACCGGGGAGCTGTTTTTT
TRBJ1-4	14	TRBV5-1	NA	TRBD1	CASSLGTGDEKLFF	TGCGCCAGCAGCTTGGGGACAGGGGATGAAAAACTGTTTTTT
TRBJ1-1	13	TRBV6-5	NA	NA	CASSPGWNTEAFF	TGTGCCAGCAGCCCCGGGTGGAACACTGAAGCTTTCTTT
TRBJ2-5	14	TRBV5-4	NA	TRBD1	CASSLGQGRETQYF	TGTGCCAGCAGCTTGGGACAGGGGCGCGAGACCCAGTACTTC
TRBJ2-3	15	TRBV5-1	NA	NA	CASSLERRVSDTQYF	TGCGCCAGCAGCTTAGAGCGAAGGGTGTCAGATACGCAGTATTTT
TRBJ2-7	15	TRBV4-1	NA	NA	CASSQEGDLLYEQYF	TGCGCCAGCAGCCAAGAAGGGGACCTACTCTACGAGCAGTACTTC
TRBJ2-1	12	TRBV6-1	once	NA	CASSLAYNEQFF	TGTGCCAGCAGTCTAGCGTACAATGAGCAGTTCTTC
TRBJ2-3	13	TRBV15	NA	NA	CATSSPPADTQYF	TGTGCCACCAGCAGCCCTCCAGCAGATACGCAGTATTTT
TRBJ1-6	19	TRBV18	NA	TRBD1	CASSPPLGQGAEFNSPLHF	TGTGCCAGCTCACCACCATTAGGACAGGGGGCAGAGTTTAATTCACCCCTCCACTTT
TRBJ2-3	16	TRBV9	NA	NA	CASSPLTGANTDTQYF	TGTGCCAGCAGCCCCTTGACGGGGGCCAACACAGATACGCAGTATTTT
TRBJ1-2	12	TRBV30	NA	TRBD1	CALPGQGGGYTF	TGTGCCTTACCGGGACAGGGAGGTGGCTACACCTTC
TRBJ2-7	15	TRBV7-8	NA	TRBD1	CASSLGLGQGREQYF	TGTGCCAGCAGCTTAGGTCTCGGACAGGGGAGGGAGCAGTACTTC